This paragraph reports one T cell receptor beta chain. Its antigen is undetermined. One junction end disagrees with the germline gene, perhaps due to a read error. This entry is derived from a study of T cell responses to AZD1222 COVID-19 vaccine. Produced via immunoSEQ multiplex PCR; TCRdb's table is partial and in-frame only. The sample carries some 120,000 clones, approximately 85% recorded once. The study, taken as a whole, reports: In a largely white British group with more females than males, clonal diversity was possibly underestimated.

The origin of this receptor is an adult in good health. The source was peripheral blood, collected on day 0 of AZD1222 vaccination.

The CDR3 is CASSQGGTIRGPIF. In DNA, the CDR3 is TGTGCCAGCAGCCAAGGCGGGACCATAAGAGGACCGATCTTC. V is TRBV4-2 and J is TRBJ2-1, with D possibly matching TRBD2 (6 bases). CDR3 length equals 14 residues. Germline V gene sequence: CDR1 LGHNA, CDR2 YNFKEQ.